These 31 T cell receptor beta chains came from one sample sequenced in a study of CD8+ T cells in alopecia areata (dated by TCRdb to 2016 to 2019). Library prep was done by the immunoSEQ multiplex PCR assay. RNA was extracted from all samples and reverse transcribed into cDNA as template for TCR sequencing. TCRdb holds this immuneACCESS table with in-frame rearrangements only. Some clones are missing; in checked studies, unresolved V genes explain under half, and the rest has no known cause. This sample has around 190,000 clones in its table, and more than 55% of those were observed once. The biggest ten clones account for about 0.65% of the sample. Per the publication, the time point label means: approximately 4 weeks on oral tofacitinib. The label giving this sample's treatment or condition can be read as: oral pan-JAK inhibitor, 5-10 mg twice daily. Specimen: CD4+ T cells sorted from blood, collected at week 4, from a patient treated with tofacitinib. The receptors stem from a human donor with alopecia areata.

This chain uses TRBV4-1 with TRBJ1-5; D unresolved. V lost 0 bases and J 4 bases, leaving 10 bases between the germline ends. CDR1 and CDR2 from the germline V gene are MGHRA and YSYEKL. This CDR3 spans 15 amino acids. The DNA of the CDR3 is TGCGCCAGCAGCCAAGAATGGCGGGCTAATCAGCCCCAGCATTTT. This translates into CASSQEWRANQPQHF.

The V and J genes are TRBV29-1 and TRBJ2-5; 7 bases are a match to TRBD1. CDR1 is SQVTM, CDR2 ANQGSEA, per germline. This CDR3 region has 12 residues. The trim removed 7 bases at V and 5 bases at J, leaving 7 bases unmatched. The CDR3 DNA reads TGCAGCGCCCACAGGGGTTGGGAGACCCAGTACTTC. The encoded protein is CSAHRGWETQYF.

The chain uses TRBV29-1 and TRBJ2-1, with D possibly TRBD2 on 7 matching bases. Germline loops: CDR1 SQVTM, CDR2 ANQGSEA. The CDR3 covers 13 residues. The CDR3 region is CTSGGDTYNEQFF. Written as DNA, the CDR3 is TGCACCTCGGGGGGCGATACCTACAATGAGCAGTTCTTC.

This sequence joins TRBV5-1 and TRBJ2-3; a possible D gene is TRBD1 (6 bases). The CDR3 consists of 15 residues. Germline assignment: CDR1 SGHRS and CDR2 YFSETQ. V was cut by 4 bases and J by 2 bases, with 14 bases left in between. The DNA for the CDR3 is TGCGCCAGCAGCCCTGAGGGGGTCTCCACAGATACGCAGTATTTT. This codes for CASSPEGVSTDTQYF.

The chain recombines TRBV7-2 with TRBJ2-3; D gene ambiguous. The CDR3 sequence is 12 residues long. Germline loops: CDR1 SGHTA, CDR2 FQGNSA. Trimming cost V 1 base and J 10 bases, with 9 bases left between them. The CDR3 protein is CASSLESRAQYF. In nucleotides, the CDR3 is TGTGCCAGCAGCTTAGAATCCCGTGCGCAGTATTTT.

J is TRBJ2-1 and V is TRBV11-2, with D possibly being TRBD1 (5 bases). The germline gives CDR1 SGHAT, CDR2 FQNNGV. Trimming pared 5 bases from V and 8 bases from J, leaving 19 bases between. CDR3 length: 15 amino acids. The CDR3 DNA sequence: TGTGCCAGCAGCAAGGGCCAGGGCCGGTGGGATGAGCAGTTCTTC. Its translation is CASSKGQGRWDEQFF.

V is TRBV20-1 and J is TRBJ2-6; D uncertain. Trimming stripped 4 bases from V and 4 bases from J, with 2 bases between. Germline V gene sequence: CDR1 DFQATT, CDR2 SNEGSKA (reference sequence). The CDR3 covers 11 residues. This chain's CDR3 is CSANGANVLTF. The CDR3 coding sequence is TGCAGTGCTAACGGGGCCAACGTCCTGACTTTC.

This clone was picked up a small number of times. This chain connects TRBV30 to TRBJ2-7; 12 nucleotides align to TRBD2. Germline-derived CDR1 and CDR2 are GTSNPN and SVGIG (reference sequence). The CDR3 length is 16 residues. The trim removed 1 base at V and 3 bases at J, leaving 7 bases unmatched. The CDR3 nucleotides read TGTGCCTGGAGTGCCCAGACTAGCGGGAGACTCTACGAGCAGTACTTC. Its protein is CAWSAQTSGRLYEQYF.

J is TRBJ2-6 and V is TRBV5-4, with D tentatively TRBD1 (6 bases). Trimming stripped 1 base from V and 0 bases from J, with 17 bases between. The germline CDR1 and CDR2 sequences are SGHNT and YYREEE (reference sequence). CDR3 length: 19 amino acids. CDR3 coding DNA: TGTGCCAGCAGCTTGTTCAGAGGACAGTTTACCTCTGGGGCCAACGTCCTGACTTTC. Protein product: CASSLFRGQFTSGANVLTF.

The chain carries TRBV6-1 and TRBJ2-3; 11 bases are a match to TRBD2. The germline CDR1 and CDR2 sequences are MNHNS and SASEGT. V shed 8 bases and J 4 bases; nucleotides not matched to a gene: 5. The CDR3 is 14 residues long. This CDR3 is CASGTSGFADTQYF. CDR3 sequence (DNA): TGTGCCAGCGGGACTAGCGGTTTTGCAGATACGCAGTATTTT.

The table lists this clone with a few counts. This sequence joins TRBV2 and TRBJ2-5; 7 positions match TRBD2. The CDR3 sequence is 12 residues long. The trim removed 6 bases at V and 7 bases at J, leaving 5 bases unmatched. From germline, CDR1 is SNHLY and CDR2 FYNNEI. The CDR3 sequence: CASRDRGVTQYF. DNA of the CDR3: TGTGCCAGCAGAGACCGGGGGGTGACCCAGTACTTC.

This clone was seen a few times. The chain links TRBV14 to TRBJ2-2, with TRBD1 as a possible D gene (5 bases). Germline V lookup: CDR1 SGHDN, CDR2 FVKESK. V was trimmed by 3 bases and J by 2 bases, leaving 13 bases between them. This CDR3 comprises 16 residues. The CDR3 DNA reads TGTGCCAGCAGCCAGATGACCGACAGAAACACCGGGGAGCTGTTTTTT. Translated: CASSQMTDRNTGELFF.

This rearrangement joins TRBV30 to TRBJ2-2, with D perhaps TRBD1 or TRBD2 (5 bases each). Trimming shortened V by 3 bases and J by 4 bases, and 18 bases separated the two germline ends. This CDR3 has 16 amino acids. Germline V gene lookup returns CDR1 GTSNPN and CDR2 SVGIG (reference sequence). CDR3 in DNA: TGTGCCTGGAGGATCGGGGCAACACAGACCACCGGGGAGCTGTTTTTT. The encoded protein is CAWRIGATQTTGELFF.

The chain carries TRBV29-1 and TRBJ1-1; D unclear. Trimming pared 6 bases from V and 7 bases from J, leaving 18 bases between. This CDR3 is built from 13 residues. Germline V gene lookup returns CDR1 SQVTM and CDR2 ANQGSEA. CDR3 sequence (DNA): TGCAGCGTCCGGAAAGCGGGGATCGGTGAAGCTTTCTTT. Amino acid sequence: CSVRKAGIGEAFF.

V is TRBV19 and J is TRBJ2-7, with 8 positions matching TRBD2. Germline CDR1 is LNHDA and CDR2 is SQIVND (reference sequence). The CDR3 is 15 amino acids. After removal of 5 bases from V and 0 bases from J, the junction contained 6 bases not matched to a gene. The CDR3 loop reads CASSPTSVSSYEQYF. The DNA for the CDR3 is TGTGCCAGTAGTCCGACTAGCGTCAGCTCCTACGAGCAGTACTTC.

This chain connects TRBV29-1 to TRBJ1-5, with no clear D. Germline CDR1 is SQVTM and CDR2 is ANQGSEA. The CDR3 sequence is 12 residues long. V was clipped by 4 bases and J by 3 bases, with 7 bases between them. CDR3 sequence: CSVVENNQPQHF. The CDR3 region has the DNA TGCAGCGTTGTGGAGAACAATCAGCCCCAGCATTTT.

This chain links TRBV14 with TRBJ1-4; TRBD1 might be the D (5 bases). V was clipped by 1 base and J by 7 bases, with 10 bases between them. The CDR3 covers 14 residues. Germline V gives CDR1 SGHDN, CDR2 FVKESK. CDR3 sequence: CASSQGTSPEKLFF. In nucleotides, the CDR3 is TGTGCCAGCAGCCAAGGGACATCTCCTGAAAAACTGTTTTTT. Drawing the rest from reference TRBV14 and TRBJ1-4, the complete variable domain is EAGVTQFPSHSVIEKGQTVTLRCDPISGHDNLYWYRRVMGKEIKFLLHFVKESKQDESGMPNNRFLAERTGGTYSTLKVQPAELEDSGVYFCASSQGTSPEKLFFGSGTQLSVL.

This sequence joins TRBV7-2 and TRBJ2-5, with D tentatively TRBD1 (6 bases). This CDR3 contains 11 residues. Germline CDR1 is SGHTA and CDR2 is FQGNSA. The V gene lost 3 bases and the J gene lost 11 bases, with 10 bases spanning the gap. The CDR3 protein is CASSLAGEQYF. CDR3 DNA: TGTGCCAGCAGCTTGGCAGGGGAACAGTACTTC.

The V gene is TRBV7-9, the J gene TRBJ2-3, with D possibly TRBD2 on 5 matching bases. Trimming took off 2 bases at V and 5 bases at J, with 11 bases between the two ends. Germline values: CDR1 SEHNR, CDR2 FQNEAQ (reference sequence). The CDR3 runs to 14 residues. CDR3 sequence: CASSLTRDRDTQYF. CDR3 DNA: TGTGCCAGCAGCTTAACCCGGGATCGAGATACGCAGTATTTT.

This chain joins TRBV23-1 and TRBJ1-5; no clear D gene. TRBV23-1 is treated as an ORF (open reading frame) with a function not yet certain. The V end was cut by 0 bases, the J end by 3 bases, with 12 bases between. There are 16 residues in the CDR3. CDR3: CASSQSLAYLNQPQHF. The CDR3 nucleotides read TGCGCCAGCAGTCAATCTCTGGCGTACCTCAATCAGCCCCAGCATTTT.

In this sample, this clone turned up a few times. This chain links TRBV5-1 with TRBJ2-1; D unresolved. Deletions cut 4 bases from V and 6 bases from J, with 20 bases between. This CDR3 is 16 amino acids long. Germline CDR1 and CDR2: SGHRS and YFSETQ. The CDR3 loop is CASSPSLSGLGNEQFF. The CDR3 DNA reads as TGCGCCAGCAGCCCCTCCTTGTCGGGTTTGGGCAATGAGCAGTTCTTC.

V is TRBV6-1 and J is TRBJ2-1; D might be TRBD1 (6 bases). Germline V CDR1 and CDR2: MNHNS, SASEGT. V lost 7 bases, J lost 4 bases, and 14 bases lay in between. There are 14 residues in the CDR3. The CDR3 reads CASIESGVYNEQFF. CDR3 nucleotides: TGTGCCAGCATTGAGTCAGGGGTTTACAATGAGCAGTTCTTC.

The rearrangement joins TRBV9 to TRBJ2-7; D unresolved. There are 14 residues in the CDR3. Germline V gene data show CDR1 as SGDLS and CDR2 as YYNGEE. Trimming cost V 1 base and J 5 bases, with 13 bases left between them. Written as DNA, the CDR3 is TGTGCCAGCAGCGTACTCGGGTCAGCCCACGAGCAGTACTTC. This codes for CASSVLGSAHEQYF.

The CDR3 protein is CAISGRSVTDTQYF. The CDR3 DNA reads as TGTGCCATCAGTGGAAGAAGCGTAACAGATACGCAGTATTTT. J is TRBJ2-3 and V is TRBV10-3; no reliable D call. This CDR3 region has 14 residues. CDR1 and CDR2 (germline): ENHRY, SYGVKD. V gave up 4 bases and J gave up 3 bases, with 11 bases separating them.

The chain uses TRBV5-1 and TRBJ2-7, with a possible D match to TRBD2 (6 bases). CDR1 and CDR2 from the germline V gene are SGHRS and YFSETQ. The CDR3 consists of 15 residues. Trimming pared 0 bases from V and 2 bases from J, leaving 12 bases between. CDR3 sequence: CASSLGLVGAYEQYF. DNA of the CDR3: TGCGCCAGCAGCTTGGGACTAGTAGGGGCCTACGAGCAGTACTTC.

CDR3 protein: CASSQERTVEWEKLFF. In DNA form, the CDR3 reads TGCGCCAGCAGCCAAGAACGGACGGTGGAATGGGAAAAACTGTTTTTT. The chain is built from TRBV4-3 and TRBJ1-4; D ambiguous. The length of the CDR3 is 16 residues. The V gene's germline CDR1 is LGHNA and CDR2 YSLEER. V lost 0 bases to trimming and J lost 8 bases, with 16 bases between them.

J is TRBJ2-1 and V is TRBV5-4; D gene uncertain. V was cut by 2 bases and J by 5 bases, with 8 bases left in between. Germline V gene lookup returns CDR1 SGHNT and CDR2 YYREEE (reference sequence). The CDR3 sequence is 13 residues long. Here the CDR3 reads CASSFLTNNEQFF. The CDR3 DNA follows: TGTGCCAGCAGCTTCTTGACAAACAATGAGCAGTTCTTC.

The V and J genes are TRBV7-9 and TRBJ2-5; TRBD1 agrees at 8 bases. Unmatched junction bases numbered 14, after V lost 6 bases and J lost 2 bases. The CDR3 is 17 residues long. Per the germline V gene, CDR1 is SEHNR and CDR2 is FQNEAQ (reference sequence). The CDR3 protein is CASSYRGYRPQQETQYF. CDR3 in DNA: TGTGCCAGCAGTTACAGGGGGTATCGACCCCAACAAGAGACCCAGTACTTC.

The chain recombines TRBV30 with TRBJ1-3; D remains ambiguous. Germline V gene lookup returns CDR1 GTSNPN and CDR2 SVGIG (reference sequence). V gave up 3 bases and J gave up 2 bases, with 8 bases separating them. This CDR3 region has 13 residues. The CDR3, as DNA: TGTGCCTGGAGCCACTCGGCTGGAAACACCATATATTTT. It translates to CAWSHSAGNTIYF. The variable domain in full, completed from reference TRBV30 and TRBJ1-3, reads SQTIHQWPATLVQPVGSPLSLECTVEGTSNPNLYWYRQAAGRGLQLLFYSVGIGQISSEVPQNLSASRPQDRQFILSSKKLLLSDSGFYLCAWSHSAGNTIYFGEGSWLTVV.

V and J are TRBV18 and TRBJ2-7; D ambiguous. The V end was cut by 3 bases, the J end by 7 bases, with 7 bases between. CDR1 is KGHSH and CDR2 is LQKENI in the germline V gene. The CDR3 runs 11 residues. CDR3 bases: TGTGCCAGCTCACCTGACGTTGAGCAGTACTTC. Its protein product is CASSPDVEQYF.

This clone was observed a handful of times. V gene TRBV5-6 combines with J gene TRBJ1-2; tentative D call: TRBD1 (5 bases). The CDR3 contains 15 residues. Trimming took off 1 base at V and 0 bases at J, with 10 bases between the two ends. Germline values: CDR1 SGHDT, CDR2 YYEEEE. CDR3 DNA: TGTGCCAGCAGCTTGTTGACAGCCGCTAACTATGGCTACACCTTC. Amino acids: CASSLLTAANYGYTF. Full variable domain (remainder filled in from reference TRBV5-6 and TRBJ1-2): DAGVTQSPTHLIKTRGQQVTLRCSPKSGHDTVSWYQQALGQGPQFIFQYYEEEERQRGNFPDRFSGHQFPNYSSELNVNALLLGDSALYLCASSLLTAANYGYTFGSGTRLTVV.